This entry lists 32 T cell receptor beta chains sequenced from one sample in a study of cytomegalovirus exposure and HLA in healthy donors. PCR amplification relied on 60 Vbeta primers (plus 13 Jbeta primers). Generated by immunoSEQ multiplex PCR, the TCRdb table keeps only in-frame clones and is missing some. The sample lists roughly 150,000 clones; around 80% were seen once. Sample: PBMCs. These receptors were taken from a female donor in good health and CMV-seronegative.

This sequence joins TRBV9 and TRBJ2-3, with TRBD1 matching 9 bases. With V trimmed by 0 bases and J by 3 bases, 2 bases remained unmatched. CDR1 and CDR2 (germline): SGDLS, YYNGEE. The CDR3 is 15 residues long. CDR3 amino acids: CASSVAGTGTDTQYF. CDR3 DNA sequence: TGTGCCAGCAGCGTAGCCGGGACAGGGACAGATACGCAGTATTTT.

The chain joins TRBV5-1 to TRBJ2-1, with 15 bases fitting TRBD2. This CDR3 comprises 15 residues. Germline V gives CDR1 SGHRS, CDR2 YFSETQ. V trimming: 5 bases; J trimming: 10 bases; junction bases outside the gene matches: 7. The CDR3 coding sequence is TGCGCCAGCAGTCAGAGGACTAGCGGGAGGGCCGAGCAGTTCTTC. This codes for CASSQRTSGRAEQFF.

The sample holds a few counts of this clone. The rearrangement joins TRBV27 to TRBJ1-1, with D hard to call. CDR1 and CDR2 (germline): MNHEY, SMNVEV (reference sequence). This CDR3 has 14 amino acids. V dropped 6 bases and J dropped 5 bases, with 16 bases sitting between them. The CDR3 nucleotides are TGTGCCAGCAGGCCGAGGGAGAAGAAAACTGAAGCTTTCTTT. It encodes CASRPREKKTEAFF.

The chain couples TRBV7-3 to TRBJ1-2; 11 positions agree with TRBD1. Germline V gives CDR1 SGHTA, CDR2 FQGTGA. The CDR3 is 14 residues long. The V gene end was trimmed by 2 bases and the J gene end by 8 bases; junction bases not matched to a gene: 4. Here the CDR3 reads CASSLSWTGGGYTF. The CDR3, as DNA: TGTGCCAGCAGCTTATCCTGGACAGGGGGCGGCTACACCTTC.

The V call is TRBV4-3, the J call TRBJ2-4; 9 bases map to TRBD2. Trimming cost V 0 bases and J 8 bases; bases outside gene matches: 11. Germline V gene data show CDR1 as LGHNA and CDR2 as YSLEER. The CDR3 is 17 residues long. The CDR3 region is CASSQEFGGRARDIQYF. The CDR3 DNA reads TGCGCCAGCAGCCAAGAGTTTGGCGGGAGGGCCCGGGACATTCAGTACTTC.

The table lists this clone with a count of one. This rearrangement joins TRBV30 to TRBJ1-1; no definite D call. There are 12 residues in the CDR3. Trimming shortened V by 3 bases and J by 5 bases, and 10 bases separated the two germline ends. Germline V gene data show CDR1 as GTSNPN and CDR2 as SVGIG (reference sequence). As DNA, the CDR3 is TGTGCCTGGAGAGTCGCCAGGACTGAAGCTTTCTTT. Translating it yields CAWRVARTEAFF. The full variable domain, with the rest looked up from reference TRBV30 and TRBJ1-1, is SQTIHQWPATLVQPVGSPLSLECTVEGTSNPNLYWYRQAAGRGLQLLFYSVGIGQISSEVPQNLSASRPQDRQFILSSKKLLLSDSGFYLCAWRVARTEAFFGQGTRLTVV.

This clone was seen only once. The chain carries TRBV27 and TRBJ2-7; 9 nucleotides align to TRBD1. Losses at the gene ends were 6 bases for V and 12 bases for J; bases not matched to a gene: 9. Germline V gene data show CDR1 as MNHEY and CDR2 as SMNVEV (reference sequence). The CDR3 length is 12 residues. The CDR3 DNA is TGTGCCAGCAGGACTGGACAGGGGAAGCCGTACTTC. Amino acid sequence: CASRTGQGKPYF.

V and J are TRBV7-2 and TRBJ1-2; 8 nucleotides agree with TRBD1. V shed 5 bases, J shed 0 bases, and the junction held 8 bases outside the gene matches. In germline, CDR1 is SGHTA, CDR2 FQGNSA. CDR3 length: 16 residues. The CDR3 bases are TGTGCCAGCAGCCAAAGAACGGGACAGGCTAACTATGGCTACACCTTC. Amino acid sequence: CASSQRTGQANYGYTF.

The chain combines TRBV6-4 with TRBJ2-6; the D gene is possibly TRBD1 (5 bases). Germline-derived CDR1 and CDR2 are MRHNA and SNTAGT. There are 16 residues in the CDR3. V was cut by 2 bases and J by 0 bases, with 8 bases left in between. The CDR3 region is CASSDGAVSGANVLTF. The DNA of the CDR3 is TGTGCCAGCAGTGACGGGGCAGTCTCTGGGGCCAACGTCCTGACTTTC.

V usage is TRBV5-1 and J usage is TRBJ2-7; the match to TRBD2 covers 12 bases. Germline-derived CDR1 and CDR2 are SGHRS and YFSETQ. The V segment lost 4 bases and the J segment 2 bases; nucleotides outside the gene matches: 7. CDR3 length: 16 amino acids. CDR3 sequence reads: CASSVPASGGAYEQYF. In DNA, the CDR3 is TGCGCCAGCAGCGTCCCCGCTAGCGGGGGGGCCTACGAGCAGTACTTC.

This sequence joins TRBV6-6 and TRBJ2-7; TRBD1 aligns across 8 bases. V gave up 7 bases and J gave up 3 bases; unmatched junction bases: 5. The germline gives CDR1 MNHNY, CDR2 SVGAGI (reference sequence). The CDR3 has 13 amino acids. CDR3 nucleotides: TGTGCCAGCAATTCACAGGGGGACTACGAGCAGTACTTC. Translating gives CASNSQGDYEQYF.

DNA for the CDR3: TGCGCCAGCAGCCAAGATACGAGGGAGACCCAGTACTTC. It specifies CASSQDTRETQYF. The chain couples TRBV4-3 to TRBJ2-5, with unresolved D. The length of the CDR3 is 13 residues. V lost 0 bases and J lost 5, with 7 bases in between. The germline CDR1 and CDR2 sequences are LGHNA and YSLEER.

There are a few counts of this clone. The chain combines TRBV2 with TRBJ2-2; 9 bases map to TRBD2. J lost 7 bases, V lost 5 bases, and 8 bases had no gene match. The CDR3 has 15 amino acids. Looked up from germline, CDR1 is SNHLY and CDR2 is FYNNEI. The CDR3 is CASSPWTSEGGELFF. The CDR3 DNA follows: TGTGCCAGCAGTCCTTGGACTAGCGAGGGCGGGGAGCTGTTTTTT. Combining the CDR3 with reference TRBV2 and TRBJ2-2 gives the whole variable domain EPEVTQTPSHQVTQMGQEVILRCVPISNHLYFYWYRQILGQKVEFLVSFYNNEISEKSEIFDDQFSVERPDGSNFTLKIRSTKLEDSAMYFCASSPWTSEGGELFFGEGSRLTVL.

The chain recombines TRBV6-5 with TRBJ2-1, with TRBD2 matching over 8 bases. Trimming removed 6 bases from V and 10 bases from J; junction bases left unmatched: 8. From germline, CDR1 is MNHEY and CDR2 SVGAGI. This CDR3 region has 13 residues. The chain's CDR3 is CASSLTGGTEQFF. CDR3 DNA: TGTGCCAGCAGCCTGACGGGGGGGACGGAGCAGTTCTTC.

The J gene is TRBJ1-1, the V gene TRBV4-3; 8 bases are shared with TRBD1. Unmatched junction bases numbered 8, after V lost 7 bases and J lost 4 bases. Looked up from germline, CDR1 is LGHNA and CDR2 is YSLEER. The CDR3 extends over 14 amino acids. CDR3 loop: CASTVQGAGTEAFF. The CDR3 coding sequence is TGCGCCAGCACCGTCCAGGGGGCAGGCACTGAAGCTTTCTTT.

The CDR3 sequence: CASSLRTGTDTQYF. In DNA form, the CDR3 reads TGTGCCAGCAGCCTAAGGACTGGAACAGATACGCAGTATTTT. This chain links TRBV4-2 with TRBJ2-3, with D possibly matching TRBD2 (5 bases). The germline V and J ends were trimmed by 4 bases and 3 bases, with 11 bases remaining between them. The CDR3 runs to 14 residues. Germline values: CDR1 LGHNA, CDR2 YNFKEQ.

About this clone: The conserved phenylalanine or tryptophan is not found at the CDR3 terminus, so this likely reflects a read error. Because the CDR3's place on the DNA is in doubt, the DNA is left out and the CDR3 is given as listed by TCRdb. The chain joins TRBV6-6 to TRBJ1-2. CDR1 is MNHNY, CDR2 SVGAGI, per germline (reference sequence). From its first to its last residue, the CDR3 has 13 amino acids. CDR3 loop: CASSYPGGYSASL.

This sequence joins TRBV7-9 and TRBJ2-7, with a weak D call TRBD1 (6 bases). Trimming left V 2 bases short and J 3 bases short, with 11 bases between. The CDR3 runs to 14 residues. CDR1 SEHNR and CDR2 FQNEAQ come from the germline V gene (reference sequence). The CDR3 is CASSLQGTIYEQYF. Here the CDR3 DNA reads TGTGCCAGCAGCTTACAGGGGACAATCTACGAGCAGTACTTC.

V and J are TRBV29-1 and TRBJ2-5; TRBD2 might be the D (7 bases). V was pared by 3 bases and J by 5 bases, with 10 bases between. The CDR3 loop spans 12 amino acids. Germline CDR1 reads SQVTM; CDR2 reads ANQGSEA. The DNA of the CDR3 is TGCAGCGTTGAGGAGGGGGGGGAGACCCAGTACTTC. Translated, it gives CSVEEGGETQYF.

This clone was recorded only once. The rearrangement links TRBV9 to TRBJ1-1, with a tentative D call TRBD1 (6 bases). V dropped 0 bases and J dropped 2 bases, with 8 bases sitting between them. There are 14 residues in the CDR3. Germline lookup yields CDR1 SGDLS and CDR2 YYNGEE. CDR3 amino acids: CASSVEGVNTEAFF. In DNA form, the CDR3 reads TGTGCCAGCAGCGTAGAGGGGGTTAACACTGAAGCTTTCTTT.

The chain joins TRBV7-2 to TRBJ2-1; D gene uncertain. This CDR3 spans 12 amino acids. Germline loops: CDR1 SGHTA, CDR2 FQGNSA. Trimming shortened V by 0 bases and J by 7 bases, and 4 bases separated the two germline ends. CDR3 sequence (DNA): TGTGCCAGCAGCTTAGCCCGGAATGAGCAGTTCTTC. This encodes CASSLARNEQFF.

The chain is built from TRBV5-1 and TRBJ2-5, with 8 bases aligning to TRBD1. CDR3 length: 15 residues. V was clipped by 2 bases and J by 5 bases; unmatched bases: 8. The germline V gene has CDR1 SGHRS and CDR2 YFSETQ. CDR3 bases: TGCGCCAGCAGCTTACCCACAGGGGGGATGGAGACCCAGTACTTC. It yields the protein CASSLPTGGMETQYF.

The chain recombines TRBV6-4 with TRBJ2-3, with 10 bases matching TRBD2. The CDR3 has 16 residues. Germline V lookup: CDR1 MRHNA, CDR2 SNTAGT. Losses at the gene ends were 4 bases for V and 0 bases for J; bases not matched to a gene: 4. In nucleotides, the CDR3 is TGTGCCAGCAGTGCAGCGGGGGGGCCGAGCACAGATACGCAGTATTTT. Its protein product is CASSAAGGPSTDTQYF.

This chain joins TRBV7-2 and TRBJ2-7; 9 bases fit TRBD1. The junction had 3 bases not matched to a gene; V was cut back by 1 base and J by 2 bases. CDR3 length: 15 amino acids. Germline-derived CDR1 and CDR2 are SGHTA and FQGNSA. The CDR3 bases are TGTGCCAGCAGCTTAGAAGGGACAGGGCCCTACGAGCAGTACTTC. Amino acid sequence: CASSLEGTGPYEQYF.

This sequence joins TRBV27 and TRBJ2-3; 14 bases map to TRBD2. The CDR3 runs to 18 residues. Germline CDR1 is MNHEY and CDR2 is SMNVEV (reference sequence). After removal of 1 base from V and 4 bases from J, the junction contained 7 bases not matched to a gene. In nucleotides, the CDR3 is TGTGCCAGCAGTTTATATGGGACTAGCGGGAGTGGGGCAGATACGCAGTATTTT. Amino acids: CASSLYGTSGSGADTQYF.

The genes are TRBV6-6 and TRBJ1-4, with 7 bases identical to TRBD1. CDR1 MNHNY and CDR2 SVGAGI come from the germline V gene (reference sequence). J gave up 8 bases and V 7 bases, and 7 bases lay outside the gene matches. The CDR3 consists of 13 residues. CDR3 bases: TGTGCCAGCAATGGACCAGGGGGGGAAAAACTGTTTTTT. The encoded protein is CASNGPGGEKLFF.

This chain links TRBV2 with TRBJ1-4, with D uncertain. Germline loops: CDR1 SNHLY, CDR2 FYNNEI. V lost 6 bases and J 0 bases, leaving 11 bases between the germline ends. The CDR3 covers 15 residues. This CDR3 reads CASRESGATNEKLFF. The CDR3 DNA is TGTGCCAGCAGGGAATCGGGAGCAACTAATGAAAAACTGTTTTTT.

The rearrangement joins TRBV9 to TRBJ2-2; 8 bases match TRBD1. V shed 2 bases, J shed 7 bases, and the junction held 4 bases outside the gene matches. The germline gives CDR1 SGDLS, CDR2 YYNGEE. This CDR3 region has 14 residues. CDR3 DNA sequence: TGTGCCAGCAGCGTGGACAGGGCTTACGGGGAGCTGTTTTTT. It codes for CASSVDRAYGELFF. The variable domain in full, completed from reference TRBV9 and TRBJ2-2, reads DSGVTQTPKHLITATGQRVTLRCSPRSGDLSVYWYQQSLDQGLQFLIQYYNGEERAKGNILERFSAQQFPDLHSELNLSSLELGDSALYFCASSVDRAYGELFFGEGSRLTVL.

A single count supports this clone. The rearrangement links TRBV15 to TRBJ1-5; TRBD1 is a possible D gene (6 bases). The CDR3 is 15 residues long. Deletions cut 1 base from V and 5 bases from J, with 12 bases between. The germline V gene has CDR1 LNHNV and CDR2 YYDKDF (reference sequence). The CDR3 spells CATSRVQGGDQPQHF. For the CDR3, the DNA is TGTGCCACCAGCAGAGTACAGGGAGGGGATCAGCCCCAGCATTTT.

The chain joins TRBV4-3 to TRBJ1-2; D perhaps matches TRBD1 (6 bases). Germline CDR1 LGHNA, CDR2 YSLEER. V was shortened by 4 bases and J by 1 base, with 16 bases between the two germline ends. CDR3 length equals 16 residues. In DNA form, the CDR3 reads TGCGCCAGCAGCCGGAGCCCGGGACAAGTTAACTATGGCTACACCTTC. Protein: CASSRSPGQVNYGYTF.

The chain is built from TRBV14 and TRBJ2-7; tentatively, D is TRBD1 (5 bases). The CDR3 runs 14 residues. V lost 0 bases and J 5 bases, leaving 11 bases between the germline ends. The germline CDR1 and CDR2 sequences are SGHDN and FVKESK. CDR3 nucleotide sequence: TGTGCCAGCAGCCAAGACATGGGGCGCGACGAGCAGTACTTC. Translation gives CASSQDMGRDEQYF.

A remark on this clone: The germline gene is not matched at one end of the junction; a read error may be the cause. CDR3 amino acids: CSVEVRGRGGTEAFF. The CDR3 DNA is TGCAGCGTCGAAGTCCGTGGGCGGGGGGGCACTGAAGCTTTCTTT. The chain carries TRBV29-1 and TRBJ1-1; TRBD1 is a possible D gene (5 bases). Looked up from germline, CDR1 is SQVTM and CDR2 is ANQGSEA. This CDR3 has 15 amino acids. Looking up the rest from reference TRBV29-1 and TRBJ1-1 gives the full variable domain: SAVISQKPSRDICQRGTSLTIQCQVDSQVTMMFWYRQQPGQSLTLIATANQGSEATYESGFVIDKFPISRPNLTFSTLTVSNMSPEDSSIYLCSVEVRGRGGTEAFFGQGTRLTVV.